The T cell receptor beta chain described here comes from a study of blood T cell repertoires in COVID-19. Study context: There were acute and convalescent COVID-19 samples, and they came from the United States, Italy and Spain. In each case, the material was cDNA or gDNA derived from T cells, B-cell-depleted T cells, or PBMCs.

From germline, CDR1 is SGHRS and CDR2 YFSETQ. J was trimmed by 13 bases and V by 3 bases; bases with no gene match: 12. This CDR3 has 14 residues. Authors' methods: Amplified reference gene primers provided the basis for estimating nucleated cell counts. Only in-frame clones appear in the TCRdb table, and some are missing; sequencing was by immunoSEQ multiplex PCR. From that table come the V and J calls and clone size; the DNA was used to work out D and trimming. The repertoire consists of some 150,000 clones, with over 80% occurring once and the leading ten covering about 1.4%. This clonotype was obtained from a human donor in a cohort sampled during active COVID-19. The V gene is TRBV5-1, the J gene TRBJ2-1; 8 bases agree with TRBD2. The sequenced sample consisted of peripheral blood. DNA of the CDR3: TGCGCCAGCAGCTCGAGGACTAGCCAGGAGCTACAGTTCTTC. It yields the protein CASSSRTSQELQFF.